This T cell receptor (beta chain) originates from a study of CD8+CD57+ T cells in acquired aplastic anemia. Study findings and constraints: No significant patient-versus-control difference appeared in CD8+ Simpson's diversity.

It was genomic DNA that served as the template for profiling TCR beta VDJ and CDR3. TCRdb redid the calling of the reads with MiXCR, one entry per CDR3 protein. The table lists about 160,000 distinct CDR3 sequences, 65% to 75% of them singletons. As to this clonotype: What it recognizes is unknown.

Patients sequenced had flow cytometry evidence of CD8+CD57+ cell expansion. All participating patients were living with severe acquired aplastic anemia. Among the patients, none had received any therapy at the time of blood sampling. Germline CDR1 and CDR2: MNHNS and SASEGT. CDR3 size: 14 residues. Trimming stripped 8 bases from V and 0 bases from J, with 10 bases between. Sequencing was carried out using sorted CD4+, CD8+, or CD8+CD57+ T cells (not recorded which) from PBMCs. This TCR derives from a human donor with aplastic anemia. The chain is built from TRBV6-1 and TRBJ2-2; no reliable D call. The CDR3 loop is CASPTEANTGELFF. Written as DNA, the CDR3 is TGTGCCAGCCCTACAGAGGCGAACACCGGGGAGCTGTTTTTT.